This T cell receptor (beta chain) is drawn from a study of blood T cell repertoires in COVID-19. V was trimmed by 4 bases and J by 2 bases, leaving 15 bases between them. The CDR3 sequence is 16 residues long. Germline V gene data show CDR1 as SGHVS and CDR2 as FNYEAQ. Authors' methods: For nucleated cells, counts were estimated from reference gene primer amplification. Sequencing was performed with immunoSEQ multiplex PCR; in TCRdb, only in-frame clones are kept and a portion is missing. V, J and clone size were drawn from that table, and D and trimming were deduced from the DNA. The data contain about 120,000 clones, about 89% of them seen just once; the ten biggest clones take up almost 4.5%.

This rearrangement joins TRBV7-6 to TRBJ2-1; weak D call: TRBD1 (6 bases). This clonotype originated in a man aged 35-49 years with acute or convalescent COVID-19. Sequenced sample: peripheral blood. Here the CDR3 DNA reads TGTGCCAGCAGCTCCACCCCAGGGGAACCCTACAATGAGCAGTTCTTC. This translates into CASSSTPGEPYNEQFF.